This T cell receptor beta chain was identified during a study of Graves' ophthalmopathy and Graves' hyperthyroidism. Study-wide results and caveats: In separating ophthalmopathy from stable hyperthyroidism, a 13-signature model achieved nearly 90% sensitivity and 81.08% specificity.

With respect to this clonotype: Its antigen is as yet unknown. With a much larger clone just one base away, this may be a read error.

The V gene's germline CDR1 is SEHNR and CDR2 FQNEAQ (reference sequence). The CDR3 runs 14 residues. For repertoire sequencing, the TCR beta CDR3 regions were amplified from RNA transcripts. A first-round RT-PCR used HTBI primers, followed by a second-round multiplex PCR. Each CDR3 protein gets one entry after TCRdb re-called the multiplex PCR reads with MiXCR. Among about 1.2 million distinct CDR3 sequences listed, 35% to 40% were seen once. The specimen sequenced was peripheral blood or thyroid tissue (not recorded which). V is TRBV7-9 and J is TRBJ1-5; D uncertain. The sequence was collected from an adult man with Graves' hyperthyroidism. The CDR3: CASNLDPRNQPQHF. In DNA, the CDR3 is TGTGCCAGCAACTTAGACCCCAGAAATCAGCCCCAGCATTTT.